A selection of T cell receptor beta chains follows, all from one sample in a study of T-cell reconstitution after alpha-beta-depleted transplantation in children. TCRdb re-derived calls from the PCR reads in MiXCR, one entry per CDR3 protein. The table has 610,000 or so distinct CDR3 sequences, about a quarter seen once. Source: PBMCs, taken before TCRalphabeta/CD19-depleted stem cell transplant. Receptors were obtained from a boy under two years old with Wiskott-Aldrich syndrome, due to receive a stem cell transplant. Both conserved end residues are trimmed from each CDR3. The order of the fields is V gene, J gene, D gene, CDR3 protein. A D gene is named only where the DNA matches it firmly.

TRBV10-3	TRBJ2-3	NA	AISESGVYPDTQY
TRBV2	TRBJ1-3	NA	ASSEEMAGHSGNTIY
TRBV3-1	TRBJ2-3	NA	ASSRIRGDTQY
TRBV7-9	TRBJ2-3	TRBD1	ASSSTGGADTQY
TRBV5-1	TRBJ2-3	NA	ASSLKVAVTDTQY
TRBV12-3/TRBV12-4	TRBJ2-1	TRBD2	ASMERESFHEQF
TRBV7-3	TRBJ1-6	TRBD1	ASSLFSRGR
TRBV28	TRBJ2-7	TRBD2	ASSPLLAALSYEQY
TRBV6-1	TRBJ1-6	NA	ASSEGYNSPLH
TRBV29-1	TRBJ2-7	NA	SVKGVAAYEQY
TRBV28	TRBJ1-2	NA	ASRTNRVGYT
TRBV7-9	TRBJ2-1	NA	ATGYPNNEQF
TRBV20-1	TRBJ2-7	NA	SASSSRDEQY
TRBV12-3/TRBV12-4	TRBJ2-1	TRBD2	ASSLGALAGGRVEQF
TRBV10-3	TRBJ2-2	TRBD2	AISGIAGAGELF
TRBV7-9	TRBJ2-7	NA	ASSRRGEGYEQY
TRBV12-3/TRBV12-4	TRBJ2-3	NA	ASSLRGWSTDTQY
TRBV15	TRBJ2-5	TRBD2	ATSGRLAETQY
TRBV5-6	TRBJ2-1	NA	ASSLKRLDYNEQF
TRBV27	TRBJ1-6	TRBD1	ASSWQGQGNSPLH
TRBV6-5	TRBJ2-1	TRBD2	ASGRGHEQF
TRBV5-1	TRBJ2-4	NA	ASSLGGVSENIQY
TRBV15	TRBJ2-5	NA	ATSRDRAQETQY
TRBV24-1	TRBJ2-1	TRBD2	ATSASGYNEQF
TRBV5-1	TRBJ2-1	NA	ASSFFQDFSSYNEQF
TRBV5-1	TRBJ2-7	TRBD1	ASSLRGLREQY